One and the same sample provided the 22 T cell receptor beta chains below, sequenced in a study of T cell responses to AZD1222 COVID-19 vaccine. Assay: immunoSEQ multiplex PCR; the TCRdb copy retains only in-frame clones and omits some. The table shows 90,000 to 120,000 clones, with about 93% occurring only once. The sequencing used peripheral blood, collected on day 0 of AZD1222 vaccination. The receptors stem from an adult in good health.

The V gene is TRBV30, the J gene TRBJ2-7; weak D call: TRBD1 (6 bases). The V and J ends lost 2 bases and 7 bases respectively, with 15 bases between them. Germline V gives CDR1 GTSNPN, CDR2 SVGIG (reference sequence). The CDR3 runs 13 residues. CDR3 region: CAWSYQGMGEQYF. The CDR3 nucleotides read TGTGCCTGGAGTTATCAGGGGATGGGTGAGCAGTACTTC.

The V and J genes are TRBV7-8 and TRBJ2-2, with D possibly being TRBD2 (6 bases). The CDR3 covers 14 residues. CDR1 and CDR2 (germline): SGHVS, FQNEAQ. Trimming removed 5 bases from V and 6 bases from J, with 13 bases in between. The CDR3 DNA reads TGTGCCAGCAGCCTGTCCGGGGGAGCCGGGGAGCTGTTTTTT. The encoded protein is CASSLSGGAGELFF.

J is TRBJ2-1 and V is TRBV29-1, with D hard to call. The CDR3 has 14 amino acids. Per the germline V gene, CDR1 is SQVTM and CDR2 is ANQGSEA. V lost 3 bases and J lost 2, with 11 bases in between. The CDR3 bases are TGCAGCGTTGACGATCCGGGTGCCTACAATGAGCAGTTCTTC. Translation: CSVDDPGAYNEQFF.

The rearrangement uses TRBV4-3 and TRBJ2-1; tentatively, D is TRBD2 (7 bases). CDR3 size: 16 residues. The germline V gene has CDR1 LGHNA and CDR2 YSLEER. V was shortened by 0 bases and J by 6 bases, with 15 bases between the two germline ends. DNA for the CDR3: TGCGCCAGCAGCCAAGATACGGGGGGCAGGGTCAATGAGCAGTTCTTC. Protein product: CASSQDTGGRVNEQFF.

As to this clone: Compared with germline, one end of the junction differs, possibly owing to a read error. The rearrangement joins TRBV3-1 (or the pseudogene TRBV3-2) to TRBJ1-5; tentatively, D is TRBD1 (6 bases). This CDR3 comprises 17 residues. The germline V gene has CDR1 LGHDT and CDR2 YNNKEL (reference sequence). The CDR3 nucleotides are TGTGCCAGCAGTCAAGGAGGGGGGTCTGGGAGCAATCAGCCCCAGCATTTT. Translating it yields CASSQGGGSGSNQPQHF.

In its sample, this clone was seen once. The CDR3 loop is CAWSAIVGGYTF. In DNA, the CDR3 is TGTGCCTGGAGTGCAATTGTTGGTGGCTACACCTTC. This chain uses TRBV30 with TRBJ1-2, with no clear D. V was shortened by 1 base and J by 7 bases, with 10 bases between the two germline ends. Per the germline V gene, CDR1 is GTSNPN and CDR2 is SVGIG (reference sequence). CDR3 length: 12 residues. The full variable domain, with the rest looked up from reference TRBV30 and TRBJ1-2, is SQTIHQWPATLVQPVGSPLSLECTVEGTSNPNLYWYRQAAGRGLQLLFYSVGIGQISSEVPQNLSASRPQDRQFILSSKKLLLSDSGFYLCAWSAIVGGYTFGSGTRLTVV.

CDR3 sequence reads: CASSSPLKSQEDTQYF. CDR3 DNA sequence: TGTGCCAGCAGTTCCCCCCTAAAGTCGCAGGAAGATACGCAGTATTTT. The chain links TRBV28 to TRBJ2-3, with unresolved D. The CDR3 runs to 16 residues. The V gene's germline CDR1 is MDHEN and CDR2 SYDVKM. Trimming removed 4 bases at V and 5 bases at J, with 19 bases between.

This clone was seen only once. The chain combines TRBV25-1 with TRBJ2-1; TRBD2 agrees at 7 bases. Trimming took 9 bases from V and 7 from J; bases not matched to a gene: 24. Germline V gene sequence: CDR1 MGHDK, CDR2 SYGVNS. The CDR3 extends over 18 amino acids. CDR3 nucleotide sequence: TGTGCCAGTAACGGGAGGCAGGAGAACCCCATAAGTCGTAATGAGCAGTTCTTC. This translates into CASNGRQENPISRNEQFF.

This clone was seen ten or more times. This chain links TRBV12-5 with TRBJ1-6, with D unresolved. CDR1 is LGHNT, CDR2 FRNRAP, per germline. The CDR3 is 15 residues long. Trimming shortened V by 1 base and J by 7 bases, and 11 bases separated the two germline ends. The CDR3 here is CASGLAREMNSPLHF. The CDR3 DNA reads as TGTGCTAGTGGTTTGGCGCGAGAAATGAATTCACCCCTCCACTTT. Together with reference TRBV12-5 and TRBJ1-6, the CDR3 gives the full variable domain: DARVTQTPRHKVTEMGQEVTMRCQPILGHNTVFWYRQTMMQGLELLAYFRNRAPLDDSGMPKDRFSAEMPDATLATLKIQPSEPRDSAVYFCASGLAREMNSPLHFGNGTRLTVT.

The chain joins TRBV24-1 to TRBJ2-3; D uncertain. The germline V gene has CDR1 KGHDR and CDR2 SFDVKD. The CDR3 consists of 11 residues. Trimming pared 2 bases from V and 7 bases from J, leaving 3 bases between. CDR3 amino acids: CATSDSYTQYF. The CDR3 DNA sequence: TGTGCCACCAGTGATTCCTATACGCAGTATTTT.

The J gene is TRBJ2-5, the V gene TRBV10-3; D is possibly TRBD2 (6 bases). In germline, CDR1 is ENHRY, CDR2 SYGVKD. This CDR3 is built from 14 residues. Deletions cut 2 bases from V and 4 bases from J, with 11 bases between. The CDR3 DNA follows: TGTGCCATCAGTGAGGCGGGAAATGGAGAGACCCAGTACTTC. Translated: CAISEAGNGETQYF.

The rearrangement uses TRBV3-1 (or the pseudogene TRBV3-2) and TRBJ2-7; D is possibly TRBD2 (5 bases). From germline, CDR1 is LGHDT and CDR2 YNNKEL (reference sequence). V lost 1 base and J lost 2, with 9 bases in between. The CDR3 length is 14 residues. CDR3 sequence: CASSQGGNPYEQYF. For the CDR3, the DNA is TGTGCCAGCAGCCAAGGAGGGAATCCCTACGAGCAGTACTTC.

The chain joins TRBV10-3 to TRBJ2-7; 7 bases are a match to TRBD1. J gave up 0 bases and V 2 bases, and 4 bases lay outside the gene matches. The CDR3 spans 15 residues. Germline CDR1 is ENHRY and CDR2 is SYGVKD. In nucleotides, the CDR3 is TGTGCCATCAGTGAGACGGACAGGCTCTCCTACGAGCAGTACTTC. This encodes CAISETDRLSYEQYF.

This chain joins TRBV19 and TRBJ2-7, with D tentatively TRBD1 (5 bases). V was pared by 4 bases and J by 2 bases, with 12 bases between. The CDR3 totals 14 residues. Germline V gene lookup returns CDR1 LNHDA and CDR2 SQIVND (reference sequence). Here the CDR3 reads CASSTGQLPYEQYF. As DNA, the CDR3 is TGTGCCAGTAGTACAGGGCAGTTACCCTACGAGCAGTACTTC.

This rearrangement joins TRBV24-1 to TRBJ2-1; possibly TRBD2 for D (5 bases). Trimming stripped 4 bases from V and 5 bases from J, with 8 bases between. From germline, CDR1 is KGHDR and CDR2 SFDVKD. The CDR3 covers 13 residues. CDR3 region: CATSDGNHNEQFF. DNA of the CDR3: TGTGCCACCAGTGACGGGAACCACAATGAGCAGTTCTTC.

The gene calls are TRBV18 and TRBJ2-1, with no clear D. Per the germline V gene, CDR1 is KGHSH and CDR2 is LQKENI. Trimming left V 0 bases short and J 6 bases short, with 3 bases between. This CDR3 has 12 amino acids. CDR3 sequence: CASSPPGNEQFF. CDR3 coding DNA: TGTGCCAGCTCACCACCGGGCAATGAGCAGTTCTTC.

J is TRBJ2-7 and V is TRBV12-3 or TRBV12-4; D remains unclear. CDR3 length equals 12 residues. V lost 1 base and J 6 bases, leaving 7 bases between the germline ends. The CDR3 spells CASSLVASEQYF. CDR3 in DNA: TGTGCCAGCAGTTTAGTAGCCTCCGAGCAGTACTTC.

The chain couples TRBV11-2 to TRBJ2-1, with 8 bases identical to TRBD2. Looked up from germline, CDR1 is SGHAT and CDR2 is FQNNGV. The CDR3 consists of 16 residues. V shed 2 bases and J 7 bases; nucleotides not matched to a gene: 10. The CDR3 spells CASSLTTGGLLNEQFF. CDR3 nucleotide sequence: TGTGCCAGCAGCTTAACGACGGGAGGGCTTTTAAATGAGCAGTTCTTC.

The V call is TRBV4-2, the J call TRBJ2-1; D not resolved. Germline V CDR1 and CDR2: LGHNA, YNFKEQ. CDR3 size: 11 residues. Trimming removed 1 base from V and 7 bases from J, with 2 bases in between. The CDR3 is CASSQVNEQFF. CDR3 nucleotide sequence: TGTGCCAGCAGCCAAGTAAATGAGCAGTTCTTC.

This clone showed up just once. This rearrangement joins TRBV27 to TRBJ2-7, with TRBD2 matching over 16 bases. The CDR3 consists of 14 residues. V trimming: 5 bases; J trimming: 8 bases; junction bases outside the gene matches: 3. Germline CDR1 and CDR2: MNHEY and SMNVEV (reference sequence). The CDR3 nucleotides read TGTGCCAGCAGTCCGGGACTAGCGGGAGGGCAGCAGTACTTC. Translation gives CASSPGLAGGQQYF.

The chain recombines TRBV27 with TRBJ2-3, with 9 bases aligning to TRBD1. The ends lost 5 bases at V and 4 bases at J; junction bases unmatched: 1. The germline V gene has CDR1 MNHEY and CDR2 SMNVEV (reference sequence). The CDR3 consists of 13 residues. The CDR3 here is CASSRQGADTQYF. As DNA, the CDR3 is TGTGCCAGCAGTCGACAGGGGGCAGATACGCAGTATTTT.

This clone was picked up one time. This chain uses TRBV10-3 with TRBJ1-5; D call uncertain. The CDR3 has 13 amino acids. Germline assignment: CDR1 ENHRY and CDR2 SYGVKD. Trimming took 6 bases from V and 9 from J, leaving 15 bases between them. The DNA for the CDR3 is TGTGCCATCAGGCCCTTTAGCGTTAGGCCCCAGCATTTT. It translates to CAIRPFSVRPQHF.